The clone carrying this T cell receptor (beta chain) occurred a few times. Its antigen is undetermined. The germline V gene encodes CDR1 LGHDT and CDR2 YNNKEL (reference sequence). The ends lost 4 bases at V and 3 bases at J; junction bases unmatched: 10. The CDR3 is 17 residues long. The data were taken from a study of blood T cells in healthy people across ages. Alongside a J-beta primer mix, a sample-barcoded 5' primer served in a second PCR lasting about 7 to 12 cycles. TCRdb reprocessed the 5' RACE reads with MiXCR, giving one entry per CDR3 protein. The profile shows some 940,000 distinct CDR3 sequences, 25% to 30% of them singletons. Study conclusions and caveats: From one million sequenced T cells, diversity estimates were lower bounds. Both higher diversity and more naive CD4+ cells marked long-lived donors when set against aged donors. Roughly linear declines in TCR beta diversity per million T cells occurred with age.

Another study also made use of these data, one on T cells of mothers and their children. That work contributes: A second PCR was performed with the M1S primer. This primer added sample barcodes and 2-4 random nucleotides.

The chain employs TRBV3-1 and TRBJ2-1; 9 bases fit TRBD2. Input material: blood. This clonotype was sampled from a middle-aged woman in good health. In DNA, the CDR3 is TGTGCCAGCAGCCCCCGGGGAGCGGGGGGCCTCTACAATGAGCAGTTCTTC. Protein: CASSPRGAGGLYNEQFF.